A single sample gave rise to the 9 T cell receptor beta chains below, sequenced in a study of human T cells and chemical hapten exposure. Indicated time point: patch test 2, 6 weeks after DPC sensitization. Sample treatment: therapeutic diphenylcyclopropenone sensitization with weekly scalp DPC. TCRdb re-derived calls from the RACE reads in MiXCR, one entry per CDR3 protein. The profile shows some 81,000 distinct CDR3 sequences, approximately 10% of them singletons. Specimen: whole blood, collected in connection with sensitization to the hapten diphenylcyclopropenone (DPC). All receptors come from a man younger than 35 with alopecia areata. Some clones in this sample may be carry-over from other donors' samples.

This clonotype was seen repeatedly, ten times or more. The V call is TRBV6-5, the J call TRBJ1-6; 9 positions agree with TRBD1. The CDR3 covers 14 residues. The ends lost 5 bases at V and 12 bases at J; junction bases unmatched: 8. Germline V CDR1 and CDR2: MNHEY, SVGAGI. CDR3 residues: CASSADRGSEPLHF. CDR3 sequence (DNA): TGTGCCAGCAGTGCGGACAGGGGTTCTGAACCCCTCCACTTT.

This clonotype was counted at least ten times. The V call is TRBV11-2, the J call TRBJ2-3, with a tentative D call TRBD1 (6 bases). With 2 bases removed from V and 2 bases from J, the gap between germline ends came to 11 bases. Germline V gene data show CDR1 as SGHAT and CDR2 as FQNNGV. This CDR3 comprises 15 residues. CDR3 sequence reads: CASSLRGLDTDTQYF. In DNA, the CDR3 is TGTGCCAGCAGCTTAAGGGGGTTGGACACAGATACGCAGTATTTT.

V gene TRBV20-1 combines with J gene TRBJ2-7; TRBD1 aligns across 7 bases. CDR1 and CDR2 from the germline V gene are DFQATT and SNEGSKA (reference sequence). The CDR3 is made up of 14 amino acids. The CDR3 region is CSPSGQPLTYEQYF. In nucleotides, the CDR3 is TGCAGCCCCTCGGGACAGCCACTTACCTACGAGCAGTACTTC.

This clonotype was counted between two and nine times. The CDR3 reads CASTRQATDGYTF. Here the CDR3 DNA reads TGTGCCAGCACCAGACAGGCCACCGATGGCTACACCTTC. J is TRBJ1-2 and V is TRBV6-5; TRBD1 might be the D (6 bases). Germline CDR1 is MNHEY and CDR2 is SVGAGI. V lost 7 bases and J lost 6, with 15 bases in between. The CDR3 has 13 residues.

This clonotype has a count of ten or more. The chain uses TRBV27 and TRBJ1-1, with 9 nucleotides matching TRBD1. The germline V gene encodes CDR1 MNHEY and CDR2 SMNVEV (reference sequence). CDR3 length: 15 amino acids. Trimming took 3 bases from V and 5 from J; bases not matched to a gene: 7. The CDR3 is CASSFSPDRGTEAFF. Here the CDR3 DNA reads TGTGCCAGCAGTTTTTCCCCGGACAGGGGTACTGAAGCTTTCTTT.

The V and J genes are TRBV5-1 and TRBJ2-7; TRBD1 might be the D (6 bases). V lost 4 bases to trimming and J lost 3 bases, with 20 bases between them. Germline V lookup: CDR1 SGHRS, CDR2 YFSETQ. The CDR3 runs to 16 residues. CDR3 in amino acids: CASSQAPVGRGYEQYV. DNA for the CDR3: TGCGCCAGCAGCCAAGCACCCGTGGGCAGGGGCTACGAGCAGTACGTC.

The sample holds many counts of this clonotype. The CDR3 protein is CASSPAPGLAGGQETQYF. The DNA for the CDR3 is TGTGCCAGCAGCCCTGCCCCGGGACTAGCGGGGGGACAAGAGACCCAGTACTTC. The chain uses TRBV14 and TRBJ2-5, with 15 bases aligning to TRBD2. The CDR3 runs 18 residues. Germline trimming cut 4 bases from V and 2 bases from J; bases unmatched to any gene: 8. Germline CDR1 is SGHDN and CDR2 is FVKESK.

V gene TRBV11-1 combines with J gene TRBJ2-7; 7 nucleotides align to TRBD1. The length of the CDR3 is 12 residues. CDR1 and CDR2 (germline): SGHAT, FQDESV (reference sequence). Trimming removed 4 bases from V and 8 bases from J; junction bases left unmatched: 5. The DNA for the CDR3 is TGTGCCAGCAGCTCGCCACAGGGGCAGCAGTACGTC. It yields the protein CASSSPQGQQYV.

This chain joins TRBV7-2 and TRBJ1-2, with D perhaps TRBD1 (5 bases). The V gene lost 6 bases and the J gene lost 3 bases, with 11 bases spanning the gap. Germline V gene sequence: CDR1 SGHTA, CDR2 FQGNSA. This CDR3 has 13 amino acids. In DNA form, the CDR3 reads TGTGCCAGCAGGCCAGGACAAGACTATGGCTACACCTTC. This encodes CASRPGQDYGYTF.